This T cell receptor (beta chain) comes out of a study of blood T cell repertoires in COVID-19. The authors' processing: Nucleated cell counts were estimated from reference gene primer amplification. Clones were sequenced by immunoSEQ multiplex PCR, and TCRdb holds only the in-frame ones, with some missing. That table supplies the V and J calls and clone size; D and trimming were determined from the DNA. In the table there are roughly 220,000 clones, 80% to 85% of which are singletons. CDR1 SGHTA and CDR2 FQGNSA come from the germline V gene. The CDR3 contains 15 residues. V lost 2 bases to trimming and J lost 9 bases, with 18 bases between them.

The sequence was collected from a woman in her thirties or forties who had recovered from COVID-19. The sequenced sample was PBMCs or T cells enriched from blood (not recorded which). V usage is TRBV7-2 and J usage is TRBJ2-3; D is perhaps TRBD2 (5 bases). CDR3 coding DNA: TGTGCCAGCAGCTTACCGGACTTTCGTAGGTGGACGCAGTATTTT. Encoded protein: CASSLPDFRRWTQYF.